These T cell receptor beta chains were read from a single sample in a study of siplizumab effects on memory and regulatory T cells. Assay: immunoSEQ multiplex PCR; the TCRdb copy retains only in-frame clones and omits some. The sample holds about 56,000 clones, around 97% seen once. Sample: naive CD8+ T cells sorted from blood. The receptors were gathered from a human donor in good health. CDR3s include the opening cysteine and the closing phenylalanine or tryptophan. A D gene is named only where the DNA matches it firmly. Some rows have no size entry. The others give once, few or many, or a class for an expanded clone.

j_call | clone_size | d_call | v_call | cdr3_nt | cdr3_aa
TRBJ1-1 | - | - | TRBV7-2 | TGTGCCAGCAGCCTCCGTTCGCTTTCGGGGTTGACTGAAGCTTTCTTT | CASSLRSLSGLTEAFF
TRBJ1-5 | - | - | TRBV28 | TGTGCCAGCAGTCCCACAGCGTTCGTTAATCAGCCCCAGCATTTT | CASSPTAFVNQPQHF
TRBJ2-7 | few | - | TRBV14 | TGTGCCAGCAGCCAAGTAGGACTCGAGCAGTACTTC | CASSQVGLEQYF
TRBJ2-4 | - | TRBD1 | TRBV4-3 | TGCGCCAGCAGCCAGGTGGTTTGGGGACAGAAAAACATTCAGTACTTC | CASSQVVWGQKNIQYF
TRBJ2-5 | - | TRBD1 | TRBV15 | TGTGCCACCAGCAGAGATGACAGGGTAACCCAGTACTTC | CATSRDDRVTQYF
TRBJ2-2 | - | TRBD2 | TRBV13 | TGTGCCAGCAGCCCAAGACAGGGAAGGGGACTAGCGGGAGCCGACGGGTACACCGGGGAGCTGTTTTTT | CASSPRQGRGLAGADGYTGELFF
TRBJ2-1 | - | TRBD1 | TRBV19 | TGTGCCAGTAGTTTGGGACAGGGCTTGAATGAGCAGTTCTTC | CASSLGQGLNEQFF
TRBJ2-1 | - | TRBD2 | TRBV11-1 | TGTGCCAGCACCTTCAGCGGGAGGGCCTACAATGAGCAGTTCTTC | CASTFSGRAYNEQFF
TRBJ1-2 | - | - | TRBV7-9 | TGTGCCAGCAGCGCGGCCGGGACCGGCTATGGCTACACCTTC | CASSAAGTGYGYTF
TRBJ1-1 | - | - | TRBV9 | TGTGCCAGCAGCGTTGGGCAAGGCACTGAAGCTTTCTTT | CASSVGQGTEAFF
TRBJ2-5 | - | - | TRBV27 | TGTGCCAGCAGTTCCTCCTCCTACGCCTCAGATTTCCAAGAGACCCAGTACTTC | CASSSSSYASDFQETQYF
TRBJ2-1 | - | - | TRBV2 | TGTGCCAGCAGTGCCACAGGGCTGAAAATCAATGAGCAGTTCTTC | CASSATGLKINEQFF
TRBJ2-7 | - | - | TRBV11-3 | TGTGCCAGCAGCTTAGGCCCGAAGGCAGGTGGTGAGCAATACTTC | CASSLGPKAGGEQYF
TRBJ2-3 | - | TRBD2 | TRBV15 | TGTGCCACCAGCAGAGGCCCTAGCGGGAGGGCCCCAGATACGCAGTATTTT | CATSRGPSGRAPDTQYF
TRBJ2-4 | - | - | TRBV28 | TGTGCCAGCAGTTTACCCCTGGCCGGGGGCAATAAGTACTTC | CASSLPLAGGNKYF
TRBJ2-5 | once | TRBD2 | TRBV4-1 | TGCGCCAGCAGCCGGGCGGGAGGGGGAGAGACCCAGTACTTC | CASSRAGGGETQYF
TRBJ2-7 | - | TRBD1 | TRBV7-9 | TGTGCCAGCAGCCAAGGACAGGGAAACGAGCAGTACTTC | CASSQGQGNEQYF
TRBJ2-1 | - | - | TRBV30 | TGTGCCTGGAGTGTACTTGGGAATGAGCAGTTCTTC | CAWSVLGNEQFF
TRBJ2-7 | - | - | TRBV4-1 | TGCGCCAGCAGCCCCAGGGGTTCTACCTACGAGCAGTACTTC | CASSPRGSTYEQYF
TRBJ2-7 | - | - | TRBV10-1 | TGCGCCAGCAGTGATAACACCGAGCAGTACTTC | CASSDNTEQYF
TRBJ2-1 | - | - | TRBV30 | TGTGCCTGGAGTGTAGGGTCGGGTGAGCAGTTCTTC | CAWSVGSGEQFF
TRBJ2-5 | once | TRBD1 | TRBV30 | TGTGCCTCCTACGAGGGGGCTGGAGAGACCCAGTACTTC | CASYEGAGETQYF
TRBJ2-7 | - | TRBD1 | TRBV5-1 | TGCGCCAGCAGCTTAACAGGGGCCGAGCAGTACTTC | CASSLTGAEQYF
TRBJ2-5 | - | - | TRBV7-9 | TGTGCCAGCAGCCGACCAGGGGTCGGAGAGACCCAGTACTTC | CASSRPGVGETQYF
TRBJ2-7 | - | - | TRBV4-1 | TGCGCCAGCAGCCATATCAATTCCTACGAGCAGTACTTC | CASSHINSYEQYF
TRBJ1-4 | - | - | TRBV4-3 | TGCGCCAGCAGCCAAGTCGTTAGATCCGAAAAACTGTTTTTT | CASSQVVRSEKLFF
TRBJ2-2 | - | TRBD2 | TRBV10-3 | TGTGCCATCCCAAGCGCGACTAGCGACACCGGGGAGCTGTTTTTT | CAIPSATSDTGELFF
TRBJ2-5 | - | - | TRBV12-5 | TGTGCTAGTGGCCACCCGACAGCCCAAGAGACCCAGTACTTC | CASGHPTAQETQYF
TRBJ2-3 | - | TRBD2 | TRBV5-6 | TGTGCCAGCAGCTTTTTAGCGGGAGGGCCTTTTGTAGATACGCAGTATTTT | CASSFLAGGPFVDTQYF
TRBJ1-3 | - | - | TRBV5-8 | TGTGCCAGCAGCCCTAAAAGGGGTGGAAACACCATATATTTT | CASSPKRGGNTIYF
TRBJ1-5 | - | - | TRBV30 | TGTGCCTGGAGTGTAAACAGCAAATGGGGGCTAAATCAGCCCCAGCATTTT | CAWSVNSKWGLNQPQHF
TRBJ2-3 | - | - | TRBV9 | TGTGCCAGCAGCGAGAGGACCGGGACAAGTACAGGCCGTACGCAGTATTTT | CASSERTGTSTGRTQYF
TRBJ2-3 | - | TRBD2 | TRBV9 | TGTGCCAGCAGCACCGGGGGGGCAGATACGCAGTATTTT | CASSTGGADTQYF
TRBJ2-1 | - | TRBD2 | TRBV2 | TGTGCCAGCAGACTTGCTAGCGGGACCACTTACAATGAGCAGTTCTTC | CASRLASGTTYNEQFF
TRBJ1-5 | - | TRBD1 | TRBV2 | TGTGCCAGCAGTGAACGGGACAGTGGCAATCAGCCCCAGCATTTT | CASSERDSGNQPQHF
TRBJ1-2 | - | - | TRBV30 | TGTGCCTGGAGTGTCGCGAGTCTCTATGGCTACACCTTC | CAWSVASLYGYTF
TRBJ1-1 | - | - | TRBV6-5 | TGTGCCTATTCAGCCGGAGAAAACACTGAAGCTTTCTTT | CAYSAGENTEAFF
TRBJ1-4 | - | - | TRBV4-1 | TGCGCCAGCAGCCACCGGGCAACTAATGAAAAACTGTTTTTT | CASSHRATNEKLFF
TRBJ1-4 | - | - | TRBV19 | TGTGCATCTCGAGTGCCAACTCTTGAAAAACTGTTTTTT | CASRVPTLEKLFF
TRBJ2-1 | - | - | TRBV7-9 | TGTGCCAGCAGCTTAGTGGCGGGTCTAATTGGCTATGAGCAGTTCTTC | CASSLVAGLIGYEQFF
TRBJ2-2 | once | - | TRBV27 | TGTGCCAGCAGTTTTAGGGCCGGGGAGCTGTTTTTT | CASSFRAGELFF
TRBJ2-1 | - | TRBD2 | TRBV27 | TGTGCCAGCAGTTTGGTAGCGGGAGGGCCCTACAATGAGCAGTTCTTC | CASSLVAGGPYNEQFF
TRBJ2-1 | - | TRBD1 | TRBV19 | TGTGCCAGTAGTTCTCAGGGGGCGCCCTACAATGAGCAGTTCTTC | CASSSQGAPYNEQFF
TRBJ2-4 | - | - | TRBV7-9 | TGTGCCAGCAGCTTAGAGGGGCCAGACCATCAGTACTTC | CASSLEGPDHQYF
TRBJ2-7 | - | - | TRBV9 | TGTGCCAGCAGCCAGGGATTTGGGACACGGGAGCAGTACTTC | CASSQGFGTREQYF
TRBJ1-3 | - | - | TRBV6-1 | TGTGCCAGCAGTGTGGGGGGCTCTGGAAACACCATATATTTT | CASSVGGSGNTIYF
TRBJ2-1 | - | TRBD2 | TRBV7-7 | TGTGCTAGCAGCTGGACTAGCGGGAGGTTTTATTCCTACAATGAGCAGTTCTTC | CASSWTSGRFYSYNEQFF
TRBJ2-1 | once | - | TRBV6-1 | TGTGCCAGCGGTAACTCCCGGGACAATGAGCAGTTCTTC | CASGNSRDNEQFF
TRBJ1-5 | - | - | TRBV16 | TGTGCCAGCAGCCAATCGGCGACAGGATTGGCGAACCAGCCCCAGCATTTT | CASSQSATGLANQPQHF
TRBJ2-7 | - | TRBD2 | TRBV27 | TGTGCCAGCAGTTTCCACTCGGGGGGCTACGAGCAGTACTTC | CASSFHSGGYEQYF
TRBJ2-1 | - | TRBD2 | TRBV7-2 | TGTGCCAGCAGCTTGCCGACTAGCGGGAAAGCCTACAATGAGCAGTTCTTC | CASSLPTSGKAYNEQFF
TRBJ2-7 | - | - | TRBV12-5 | TGTGCTAGTGGTTTGGTAGAGGGATTGGACTACGAGCAGTACTTC | CASGLVEGLDYEQYF
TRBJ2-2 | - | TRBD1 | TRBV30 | TGTGCCTGGGAACGGGACAGGGAATTTACCGGGGAGCTGTTTTTT | CAWERDREFTGELFF
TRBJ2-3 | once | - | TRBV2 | TGTGCCAGCAGAGGGGGGACTATGAGCACAGATACGCAGTATTTT | CASRGGTMSTDTQYF
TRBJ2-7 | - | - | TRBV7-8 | TGTGCCAGCAGCTTACGGGCAGTTCAGTCCCTTTACGAGCAGTACTTC | CASSLRAVQSLYEQYF
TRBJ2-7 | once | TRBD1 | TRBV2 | TGTGCCAGCAGTGAATTCCCAGGGGGCTACGAGCAGTACTTC | CASSEFPGGYEQYF
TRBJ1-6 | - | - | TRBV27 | TGTGCCAGCAGTTTAGGGGAGGGGACACCCCTCCACTTT | CASSLGEGTPLHF
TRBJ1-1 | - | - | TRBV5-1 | TGCGCCAGCAGCTTCGAGGGGAGTTCGACTGAAGCTTTCTTT | CASSFEGSSTEAFF
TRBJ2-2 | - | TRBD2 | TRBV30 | TGTGCCTGGAGTTATAGCGGGGGGCCCCGGGAGCTGTTTTTT | CAWSYSGGPRELFF